The 27 T cell receptor beta chains below all came from one sample that was sequenced in a study of T cell repertoires in cytomegalovirus infection. These receptors have no identified antigens. One entry per CDR3 protein, called by TCRdb with MiXCR from the reads. Counted here are around 800,000 distinct CDR3 sequences, 32% occurring once; the ten biggest clones make up around 12%. The sample was cultured CD8+ T cells from PBMCs, taken from culture after CMV antigen stimulation. These receptors all stem from a human donor in good health (CMV status not recorded). Some clones in this sample may be carry-over from other donors' samples.

This chain connects TRBV4-3 to TRBJ2-2; TRBD1 matches 8 bases. V trimming: 5 bases; J trimming: 4 bases; junction bases outside the gene matches: 6. In germline, CDR1 is LGHNA, CDR2 YSLEER. This CDR3 contains 15 residues. Here the CDR3 reads CASSVSGTGTGELFF. CDR3 nucleotide sequence: TGCGCCAGCAGCGTATCCGGGACAGGCACCGGGGAGCTGTTTTTT.

This clonotype rates as medium-sized. This chain uses TRBV12-3 or TRBV12-4 with TRBJ2-1; 9 bases match TRBD2. The CDR3 totals 15 residues. The V and J ends lost 1 base and 3 bases, in that order; junction bases with no gene match: 1. Written as DNA, the CDR3 is TGTGCCAGCAGTTTAGGGACTAGCGACTACAATGAGCAGTTCTTC. This codes for CASSLGTSDYNEQFF.

This clonotype was observed a few times. The chain recombines TRBV7-2 with TRBJ1-6, with 7 bases fitting TRBD1. Unmatched junction bases numbered 6, after V lost 4 bases and J lost 6 bases. The CDR3 has 15 residues. CDR1 is SGHTA and CDR2 is FQGNSA in the germline V gene. The CDR3 protein is CASSSSDRFNSPLHF. The CDR3 DNA is TGTGCCAGCAGCTCCTCGGACAGGTTTAATTCACCCCTCCACTTT.

This clonotype has just a few counts. This rearrangement joins TRBV20-1 to TRBJ2-1, with 10 nucleotides matching TRBD2. V lost 0 bases, J lost 0 bases, and 8 bases stayed unmatched. The CDR3 contains 18 residues. Germline CDR1 and CDR2: DFQATT and SNEGSKA (reference sequence). As DNA, the CDR3 is TGCAGTGCTAGAGAGCGGCTAGCGGGGGACCCCTCCTACAATGAGCAGTTCTTC. It yields the protein CSARERLAGDPSYNEQFF.

This sequence joins TRBV12-3 or TRBV12-4 and TRBJ2-3; no clear D gene. CDR3 length: 15 amino acids. V was shortened by 3 bases and J by 4 bases, with 14 bases between the two germline ends. CDR3 in amino acids: CASSFGKASADTQYF. The CDR3 coding sequence is TGTGCCAGCAGTTTCGGCAAGGCATCCGCAGATACGCAGTATTTT.

The chain combines TRBV27 with TRBJ1-5; no clear D. The germline V gene encodes CDR1 MNHEY and CDR2 SMNVEV (reference sequence). CDR3 length: 13 amino acids. Trimming pared 4 bases from V and 2 bases from J, leaving 6 bases between. This CDR3 reads CASSWAGNQPQHF. CDR3 DNA: TGTGCCAGCAGTTGGGCGGGCAATCAGCCCCAGCATTTT.

To note about this clonotype: Given a much more abundant clone one base away, this may be a read error. V is TRBV7-2 and J is TRBJ2-1; 8 bases are a match to TRBD2. V was clipped by 4 bases and J by 3 bases; unmatched bases: 8. CDR3 size: 16 residues. Per the germline V gene, CDR1 is SGHTA and CDR2 is FQGNSA. The CDR3, as DNA: TGTGCCAGCAGCTCATTAGCGGGGAAGGTCTACAATGAGCAGTTCTTC. It translates to CASSSLAGKVYNEQFF.

This clonotype showed up just a few times. The chain links TRBV7-6 to TRBJ1-5; a weak D match, TRBD1 (5 bases). V was clipped by 4 bases and J by 5 bases, with 12 bases between them. The germline CDR1 and CDR2 sequences are SGHVS and FNYEAQ. The CDR3 is 14 residues long. CDR3 nucleotide sequence: TGTGCCAGCAGCTCCCAGGGTTTCGATCAGCCCCAGCATTTT. Encoded protein: CASSSQGFDQPQHF.

The CDR3 DNA reads as TGTGCCACCAGTGATTTAGCGGGGCCGGGGAATGAGCAGTTCTTC. Its protein product is CATSDLAGPGNEQFF. The V gene is TRBV24-1, the J gene TRBJ2-1, with TRBD2 matching over 7 bases. The V gene's germline CDR1 is KGHDR and CDR2 SFDVKD. The V and J ends lost 1 base and 7 bases, in that order; junction bases with no gene match: 6. The CDR3 extends over 15 amino acids.

This clonotype was observed a few times. The rearrangement joins TRBV29-1 to TRBJ1-2; D gene uncertain. CDR1 is SQVTM and CDR2 is ANQGSEA in the germline V gene. The CDR3 covers 12 residues. Trimming pared 4 bases from V and 1 base from J, leaving 7 bases between. CDR3 loop: CSVGADNYGYTF. The CDR3 DNA sequence: TGCAGCGTTGGGGCAGATAACTATGGCTACACCTTC.

This chain links TRBV27 with TRBJ2-1; TRBD2 matches at 12 bases. The trim removed 2 bases at V and 4 bases at J, leaving 12 bases unmatched. The germline CDR1 and CDR2 sequences are MNHEY and SMNVEV (reference sequence). This CDR3 is built from 19 residues. The CDR3 region has the DNA TGTGCCAGCAGTTTAACTAGCGGGGGGCCTGCCATGAAGTACAATGAGCAGTTCTTC. Protein: CASSLTSGGPAMKYNEQFF.

This chain links TRBV5-8 with TRBJ2-7, with 7 bases aligning to TRBD1. CDR3 size: 15 residues. CDR1 and CDR2 (germline): SGHTS, YDEGEE. The ends lost 5 bases at V and 2 bases at J; junction bases unmatched: 10. The CDR3 reads CASRSEGASPYEQYF. CDR3 DNA sequence: TGTGCCAGCAGGTCCGAGGGGGCGTCCCCCTACGAGCAGTACTTC.

The rearrangement links TRBV7-9 to TRBJ1-4, with D possibly matching TRBD1 (5 bases). Trimming removed 3 bases from V and 8 bases from J, with 7 bases in between. Germline CDR1 is SEHNR and CDR2 is FQNEAQ (reference sequence). The CDR3 totals 12 residues. CDR3 nucleotide sequence: TGTGCCAGCAGCTTTCAGGGAGAAAAACTGTTTTTT. It encodes CASSFQGEKLFF.

This clonotype was picked up a small number of times. J is TRBJ1-6 and V is TRBV25-1; 7 bases align to TRBD1. J lost 6 bases, V lost 4 bases, and 9 bases had no gene match. This CDR3 contains 16 residues. Germline CDR1 is MGHDK and CDR2 is SYGVNS. The CDR3 nucleotides are TGTGCCAGCAGTGTTGACAGGGTTTGGGTTAATTCACCCCTCCACTTT. Amino acid sequence: CASSVDRVWVNSPLHF.

J is TRBJ1-4 and V is TRBV6-5, with D unclear. From germline, CDR1 is MNHEY and CDR2 SVGAGI. Trimming cost V 5 bases and J 0 bases, with 10 bases left between them. CDR3 length: 15 residues. CDR3 bases: TGTGCCAGCAGTGACGACGGTGCAACTAATGAAAAACTGTTTTTT. Its protein product is CASSDDGATNEKLFF.

The CDR3 nucleotides are TGTGCCAGCAGCCCGGCGACAGGGGGGGCGGCCACAAGAGAGACCCAGTACTTC. Protein product: CASSPATGGAATRETQYF. V gene TRBV12-3 or TRBV12-4 combines with J gene TRBJ2-5; 9 nucleotides align to TRBD1. The CDR3 has 18 amino acids. Trimming took 6 bases from V and 4 from J; bases not matched to a gene: 18.

This clonotype was found once. The chain uses TRBV6-2 or TRBV6-3 and TRBJ2-6; no clear D. The CDR3 runs to 17 residues. Germline lookup yields CDR1 MNHEY and CDR2 SVGEGT. V shed 6 bases and J shed 2 bases, with 17 bases lying between them. CDR3 in amino acids: CASRQNRWGTGANVLTF. Here the CDR3 DNA reads TGTGCCAGCAGGCAGAATCGATGGGGTACTGGGGCCAACGTCCTGACTTTC.

There are many counts of this clonotype. This chain joins TRBV7-8 and TRBJ2-5; D remains ambiguous. Per germline, CDR1 SGHVS and CDR2 FQNEAQ. The CDR3 contains 15 residues. Trimming cost V 3 bases and J 5 bases, with 16 bases left between them. The CDR3 nucleotides read TGTGCCAGCAGCTTCGAGCTTTCAGCCAGGGAGACCCAGTACTTC. Encoded protein: CASSFELSARETQYF. The full variable domain, with the rest looked up from reference TRBV7-8 and TRBJ2-5, is GAGVSQSPRYKVAKRGQDVALRCDPISGHVSLFWYQQALGQGPEFLTYFQNEAQLDKSGLPSDRFFAERPEGSVSTLKIQRTQQEDSAVYLCASSFELSARETQYFGPGTRLLVL.

This chain uses TRBV7-9 with TRBJ2-2; D gene unclear. Per the germline V gene, CDR1 is SEHNR and CDR2 is FQNEAQ (reference sequence). The CDR3 consists of 16 residues. V was cut by 0 bases and J by 4 bases, with 12 bases left in between. As DNA, the CDR3 is TGTGCCAGCAGCTTAGCGTTGTCAGGAGCCACCGGGGAGCTGTTTTTT. Amino acids: CASSLALSGATGELFF. Drawing the rest from reference TRBV7-9 and TRBJ2-2, the complete variable domain is DTGVSQNPRHKITKRGQNVTFRCDPISEHNRLYWYRQTLGQGPEFLTYFQNEAQLEKSRLLSDRFSAERPKGSFSTLEIQRTEQGDSAMYLCASSLALSGATGELFFGEGSRLTVL.

This clonotype was counted a few times. V gene TRBV19 combines with J gene TRBJ1-2; D is uncertain. The germline V gene encodes CDR1 LNHDA and CDR2 SQIVND (reference sequence). The CDR3 extends over 13 amino acids. Trimming cost V 7 bases and J 0 bases, with 9 bases left between them. CDR3 sequence reads: CASNEETNYGYTF. CDR3 bases: TGTGCCAGTAATGAGGAGACTAACTATGGCTACACCTTC.

The chain employs TRBV6-6 and TRBJ1-1; 7 nucleotides agree with TRBD1. The length of the CDR3 is 15 residues. J was trimmed by 3 bases and V by 6 bases; bases with no gene match: 10. The V gene's germline CDR1 is MNHNY and CDR2 SVGAGI (reference sequence). The CDR3, as DNA: TGTGCCAGCAGCCCAGACAGGGCGCAGCACACTGAAGCTTTCTTT. Protein product: CASSPDRAQHTEAFF.

V gene TRBV12-3 or TRBV12-4 combines with J gene TRBJ2-7; D gene unclear. The length of the CDR3 is 14 residues. The germline V and J ends were trimmed by 1 base and 2 bases, with 9 bases remaining between them. CDR3 DNA sequence: TGTGCCAGCAGTTTAGAGGGCACCACCTACGAGCAGTACTTC. Translating gives CASSLEGTTYEQYF.

This rearrangement joins TRBV7-9 to TRBJ2-5; 9 bases align to TRBD1. The length of the CDR3 is 16 residues. V shed 2 bases and J 6 bases; nucleotides not matched to a gene: 10. CDR1 and CDR2 (germline): SEHNR, FQNEAQ (reference sequence). CDR3 sequence: CASSLKTGTGKQTQYF. The CDR3 bases are TGTGCCAGCAGCTTAAAAACCGGGACAGGGAAGCAGACCCAGTACTTC.

There are a few counts of this clonotype. One end of the junction is discordant with germline, which a read error may explain. The rearrangement links TRBV4-1 to TRBJ2-6; no firm D call. CDR1 and CDR2 from the germline V gene are MGHRA and YSYEKL. There are 14 residues in the CDR3. The CDR3, as DNA: TGCGCCAGCAGTCAAGATCGGGGGGCCAACGTCCTGACTTTC. Its translation: CASSQDRGANVLTF.

About this clonotype: The junction departs from germline at one end; a sequencing error may be responsible. The chain carries TRBV28 and TRBJ2-5, with D possibly matching TRBD1 (7 bases). The CDR3 has 14 amino acids. The germline V gene encodes CDR1 MDHEN and CDR2 SYDVKM. The CDR3 bases are TGTGTCAGCAGTCGGAGGGGGCTCCAAGAGACCCAGTACTTC. It yields the protein CVSSRRGLQETQYF.

This chain links TRBV7-2 with TRBJ2-5; the match to TRBD1 covers 7 bases. Per germline, CDR1 SGHTA and CDR2 FQGNSA. The CDR3 extends over 15 amino acids. The V gene end was trimmed by 4 bases and the J gene end by 4 bases; junction bases not matched to a gene: 9. The CDR3 DNA reads as TGTGCCAGCAGCTCCCGGGACAGAAGACGAGAGACCCAGTACTTC. It is translated as CASSSRDRRRETQYF.

The chain uses TRBV6-6 and TRBJ2-1; 7 bases agree with TRBD2. J gave up 10 bases and V 0 bases, and 6 bases lay outside the gene matches. Germline CDR1 reads MNHNY; CDR2 reads SVGAGI (reference sequence). This CDR3 comprises 14 residues. CDR3 loop: CASSYSDGGNEQFF. For the CDR3, the DNA is TGTGCCAGCAGTTACTCCGACGGGGGGAACGAGCAGTTCTTC.